The source of this T cell receptor beta chain is a study of HIV-infected patients and healthy controls. Alpha and beta constant-region primers primed reverse transcription of around 550 ng RNA. Separate chain-specific third strand synthesis with multiplexing indices produced the alpha and beta libraries. TCRdb fed the 5' RACE reads into MiXCR, producing one record per CDR3 protein. The sample includes 8,000 to 9,000 distinct CDR3 sequences, approximately 9.1% of them seen just once. This clonotype is deemed medium-sized (0.01 to 0.1%). Germline CDR1 is SGHRS and CDR2 is YFSETQ. Trimming took off 4 bases at V and 8 bases at J, with 18 bases between the two ends. The CDR3 is made up of 14 amino acids. Antiretroviral therapy had run roughly three months, about 14 weeks, before follow-up blood collection. The repertoire came from unfractionated whole blood and reflected all unsorted peripheral T cells.

The starting material was blood, obtained during antiretroviral therapy. The chain has TRBV5-1 and TRBJ1-2, with D perhaps TRBD1 (5 bases). The receptor comes from an adult with HIV infection. The CDR3 region is CASSPPGGSDGYTF. For the CDR3, the DNA is TGCGCCAGCAGCCCACCTGGGGGGTCCGACGGCTACACCTTC.